The clone carrying this T cell receptor (beta chain) occurred a few times. As yet, its antigen is unknown. Clones were read by immunoSEQ multiplex PCR, and TCRdb kept only the in-frame ones, dropping some. The table lists just under 95,000 clones, about four fifths of them singletons. This sample was taken from a study of a mutant IDH1 vaccine in newly diagnosed glioma. About the study: Mean patient age was about 40 years; 62.5% were male and roughly 38% female.

Points from the study as a whole: 93.3% of patients showed vaccine-induced immune responses across multiple MHC alleles.

Looked up from germline, CDR1 is MNHNS and CDR2 is SASEGT. Trimming took 7 bases from V and 6 from J, leaving 13 bases between them. The CDR3 is made up of 13 amino acids. The time point here: baseline, week 1 (first vaccination visit). The treatment here: pre-vaccination baseline after standard-of-care therapy. Patients carried new grade 3 or 4 IDH1-mutant astrocytomas lacking nuclear ATRX. The chain links TRBV6-1 to TRBJ1-5; D possibly corresponds to TRBD1 (5 bases). The clonotype comes from a woman aged 45-60 years with glioma. The specimen comprised PBMCs, sampled from a glioma patient treated with radiotherapy, temozolomide or both. The CDR3 reads CASTGRNGQPQHF. Here the CDR3 DNA reads TGTGCCAGCACGGGACGTAATGGTCAGCCCCAGCATTTT.